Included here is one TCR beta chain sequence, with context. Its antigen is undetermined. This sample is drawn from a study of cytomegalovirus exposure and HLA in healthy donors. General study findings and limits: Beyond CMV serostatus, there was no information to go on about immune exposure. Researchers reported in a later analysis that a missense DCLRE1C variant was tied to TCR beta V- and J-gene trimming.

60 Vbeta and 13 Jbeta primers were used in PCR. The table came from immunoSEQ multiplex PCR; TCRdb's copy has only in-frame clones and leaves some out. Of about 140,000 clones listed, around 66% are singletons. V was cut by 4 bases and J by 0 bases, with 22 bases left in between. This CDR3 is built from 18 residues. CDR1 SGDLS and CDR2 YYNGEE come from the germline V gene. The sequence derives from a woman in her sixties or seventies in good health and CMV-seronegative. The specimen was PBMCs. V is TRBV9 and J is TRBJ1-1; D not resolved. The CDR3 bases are TGTGCCAGCAGCCGAGGAGAGTCTCCCCCTATCATGAACACTGAAGCTTTCTTT. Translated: CASSRGESPPIMNTEAFF.